This T cell receptor (beta chain) was obtained from a study of T cell repertoires in cytomegalovirus infection. TCRdb itself ran the reads through MiXCR, one entry per CDR3 protein. Among around 58,000 distinct CDR3 sequences listed, 20% to 25% were seen once. Of note for this clonotype: Its antigen is unknown.

The germline V and J ends were trimmed by 2 bases and 2 bases, with 15 bases remaining between them. Per the germline V gene, CDR1 is LGHNT and CDR2 is FRNRAP. The CDR3 covers 16 residues. The specimen comprised CD8+ T cells from cultured PBMCs, sampled from culture after CMV antigen stimulation. The chain joins TRBV12-5 to TRBJ1-1; maybe TRBD1 (5 bases). The TCR sequence derives from a human donor in good health (CMV status not recorded). Some clones in this sample may be carry-over from other donors' samples. The CDR3 nucleotides read TGTGCTAGTGGTTTGCCCCGTCCGGACATAAACACTGAAGCTTTCTTT. Amino acid sequence: CASGLPRPDINTEAFF.